This TCR beta chain was sequenced in a study of cytomegalovirus exposure and HLA in healthy donors. Germline CDR1 reads SGHRS; CDR2 reads YFSETQ. The CDR3 has 16 amino acids. The J segment lost 4 bases and the V segment lost 3 bases, leaving 7 bases of the junction unmatched. Vbeta (60) and Jbeta (13) primers were used in the PCR. Measured with immunoSEQ multiplex PCR; TCRdb has only the in-frame clones, and not every one. The table records about 100,000 clones, about 77% of them present only once. Sequenced material: PBMCs. This clonotype was sampled from a woman between 45 and 65 years old in good health and CMV-seropositive. V usage is TRBV5-1 and J usage is TRBJ1-6; 7 positions agree with TRBD1. The CDR3 DNA reads TGCGCCAGCAGCTCCGGGACAGCGAAATATAATTCACCCCTCCACTTT. Amino acids: CASSSGTAKYNSPLHF. The whole variable domain, filled in from reference TRBV5-1 and TRBJ1-6, reads KAGVTQTPRYLIKTRGQQVTLSCSPISGHRSVSWYQQTPGQGLQFLFEYFSETQRNKGNFPGRFSGRQFSNSRSEMNVSTLELGDSALYLCASSSGTAKYNSPLHFGNGTRLTVT.